This is a list of T cell receptor beta chains from one sample in a study of blood T cells in healthy people across ages. A single record per CDR3 protein comes from TCRdb applying MiXCR to the 5' RACE reads. The data hold 780,000 or so distinct CDR3 sequences, with about 61% observed a single time. Sequencing was carried out using blood. The source of these receptors is a man between 35 and 55 years old in good health. The CDR3 runs from the conserved cysteine through the conserved F or W. Each record gives: D gene, clone size, J gene, V gene, CDR3 protein, CDR3 DNA. A D gene is named only where the DNA matches it firmly. Rows give clone size only sometimes, using once, few, many, or a class for an expanded clone.

D: .
size: .
J: TRBJ2-5
V: TRBV11-2
CDR3: CASSFGNLRQETQYF
DNA: TGTGCCAGCAGCTTCGGGAACTTAAGGCAAGAGACCCAGTACTTC

D: .
size: .
J: TRBJ2-1
V: TRBV7-9
CDR3: CASSPRDTLYEQFF
DNA: TGTGCCAGCAGCCCCCGGGACACCCTCTACGAGCAGTTCTTC

D: TRBD2
size: .
J: TRBJ2-5
V: TRBV12-3/TRBV12-4
CDR3: CASRGTSGGNEQYF
DNA: TGTGCCAGCAGAGGGACTAGCGGGGGTAATGAGCAGTACTTC

D: .
size: .
J: TRBJ2-5
V: TRBV12-3/TRBV12-4
CDR3: CASSLMPRGVETQYF
DNA: TGTGCCAGCAGTTTGATGCCCAGGGGGGTGGAGACCCAGTACTTC

D: .
size: .
J: TRBJ2-1
V: TRBV11-1
CDR3: CATRKGADNEQFF
DNA: TGTGCCACCAGGAAGGGCGCCGACAATGAGCAGTTCTTC

D: TRBD1
size: few
J: TRBJ1-6
V: TRBV28
CDR3: CASTPLSRQGNNSPLHF
DNA: TGTGCCAGCACCCCGCTTTCAAGACAGGGGAATAATTCACCCCTCCACTTT

D: .
size: .
J: TRBJ1-4
V: TRBV20-1
CDR3: CSARDDGSGFEKLFF
DNA: TGCAGTGCTAGAGATGATGGCAGCGGTTTTGAAAAACTGTTTTTT

D: .
size: .
J: TRBJ2-3
V: TRBV7-9
CDR3: CASSLEGRSLETDTQYF
DNA: TGTGCCAGCAGCTTAGAAGGGCGGAGTCTGGAGACAGATACGCAGTATTTT

D: .
size: .
J: TRBJ2-1
V: TRBV3-1
CDR3: CASSQAYTNEQFF
DNA: TGTGCCAGCAGCCAAGCCTATACGAATGAGCAGTTCTTC

D: TRBD2
size: .
J: TRBJ2-7
V: TRBV7-2
CDR3: CASSLDGREGGEQYF
DNA: TGTGCCAGCAGCTTAGATGGTCGGGAGGGCGGCGAGCAGTACTTC

D: TRBD1
size: .
J: TRBJ2-2
V: TRBV4-1
CDR3: CASSQGAQGANTGELFF
DNA: TGCGCCAGCAGCCAAGGGGCACAGGGGGCCAACACCGGGGAGCTGTTTTTT

D: .
size: .
J: TRBJ2-7
V: TRBV6-2/TRBV6-3
CDR3: CASTATSSYEQYF
DNA: TGTGCCAGCACGGCCACAAGCTCCTACGAGCAGTACTTC

D: .
size: .
J: TRBJ2-6
V: TRBV7-2
CDR3: CASSSQGGSSGANVLTF
DNA: TGTGCCAGCAGCTCTCAAGGGGGTTCCTCTGGGGCCAACGTCCTGACTTTC

D: TRBD1
size: .
J: TRBJ2-7
V: TRBV5-1
CDR3: CASAPGQGSYEQYF
DNA: TGCGCCAGCGCTCCGGGACAGGGCTCCTACGAGCAGTACTTC

D: TRBD1
size: .
J: TRBJ1-5
V: TRBV29-1
CDR3: CSVSTGVDQPQHF
DNA: TGCAGCGTTTCGACAGGGGTAGATCAGCCCCAGCATTTT

D: TRBD2
size: .
J: TRBJ2-5
V: TRBV11-2
CDR3: CASSLARAAGVETQYF
DNA: TGTGCCAGCAGCTTAGCGCGGGCTGCGGGAGTGGAGACCCAGTACTTC

D: .
size: .
J: TRBJ2-3
V: TRBV4-1
CDR3: CASSQGRTLSTDTQYF
DNA: TGCGCCAGCAGCCAAGGGAGGACTCTGAGCACAGATACGCAGTATTTT

D: .
size: .
J: TRBJ1-2
V: TRBV11-3
CDR3: CASSLGLRGSDGYTF
DNA: TGTGCCAGCAGCTTAGGATTGCGGGGGTCGGATGGCTACACCTTC

D: TRBD2
size: .
J: TRBJ2-3
V: TRBV7-8
CDR3: CASSPGELADTIITDTQYF
DNA: TGTGCCAGCAGCCCCGGAGAACTAGCGGACACAATCATCACAGATACGCAGTATTTT

D: TRBD1
size: .
J: TRBJ2-1
V: TRBV3-1
CDR3: CASSQVLGGRGSYNEQFF
DNA: TGTGCCAGCAGCCAAGTGTTAGGGGGCCGGGGCTCCTACAATGAGCAGTTCTTC

D: .
size: .
J: TRBJ2-5
V: TRBV6-2/TRBV6-3
CDR3: CASSSRLVDRGAGQYF
DNA: TGTGCCAGCAGTTCCCGACTAGTGGACAGAGGAGCCGGGCAGTACTTC

D: .
size: few
J: TRBJ1-6
V: TRBV20-1
CDR3: CSAREGGRDNSPLHF
DNA: TGCAGTGCTAGAGAAGGCGGCAGGGATAATTCACCCCTCCACTTT

D: TRBD2
size: .
J: TRBJ2-7
V: TRBV10-3
CDR3: CAISLAGECEQYF
DNA: TGTGCCATCAGTCTAGCGGGAGAATGCGAGCAGTACTTC

D: .
size: .
J: TRBJ2-1
V: TRBV3-1
CDR3: CASSQDLSGSSGQFF
DNA: TGTGCCAGCAGCCAAGATCTCAGTGGTAGTAGCGGGCAGTTCTTC

D: TRBD2
size: .
J: TRBJ2-5
V: TRBV27
CDR3: CASKTSGRAATQYF
DNA: TGTGCCAGCAAAACTAGCGGGAGGGCCGCGACCCAGTACTTC

D: TRBD2
size: once
J: TRBJ2-5
V: TRBV29-1
CDR3: CSVFLAGEETQYF
DNA: TGCAGCGTTTTCCTAGCGGGAGAGGAGACCCAGTACTTC

D: TRBD2
size: .
J: TRBJ2-7
V: TRBV27
CDR3: CASSRGGTSGSEQYF
DNA: TGTGCCAGCAGTAGAGGAGGGACTAGCGGTAGCGAGCAGTACTTC

D: .
size: .
J: TRBJ1-5
V: TRBV5-5
CDR3: CASSPMSGERGQPQHF
DNA: TGTGCCAGCAGCCCGATGTCGGGGGAGAGAGGTCAGCCCCAGCATTTT

D: .
size: few
J: TRBJ2-6
V: TRBV27
CDR3: CASSLWGADGANVLTF
DNA: TGTGCCAGCAGTTTATGGGGGGCAGATGGGGCCAACGTCCTGACTTTC

D: TRBD2
size: .
J: TRBJ2-3
V: TRBV6-5
CDR3: CASSYILAGTDTQYF
DNA: TGTGCCAGCAGTTACATCCTAGCGGGCACAGATACGCAGTATTTT

D: .
size: .
J: TRBJ2-3
V: TRBV12-3/TRBV12-4
CDR3: CASSRIDTQYF
DNA: TGTGCCAGCAGTCGCATTGATACGCAGTATTTT